The present T cell receptor (beta chain) was sequenced within a study of blood T cell repertoires in COVID-19. Study summary: PBMCs, B-cell-depleted T cells, or T cells were the source of the cDNA or gDNA that made up the material.

Some clones are missing from TCRdb's copy, which holds only in-frame ones; the method was immunoSEQ multiplex PCR. The sample holds approximately 300,000 clones, about 90% seen once. CDR3 size: 15 residues. Germline values: CDR1 SGHAT, CDR2 FQNNGV. V shed 2 bases and J shed 0 bases, with 5 bases lying between them. Participant ages covered roughly 18 to 89 years across 20 to 30 US areas. Two negative PCRs, clearance, or symptom resolution were required of recovered Cohort 3 donors. The sequence came from a woman aged 25 to 39 who had recovered from COVID-19. The chain carries TRBV11-2 and TRBJ1-6; D is unresolved. The sample consisted of PBMCs or T cells enriched from blood (not recorded which). CDR3 DNA: TGTGCCAGCAGCTTACGTCCCTCCTATAATTCACCCCTCCACTTT. This codes for CASSLRPSYNSPLHF.